The clone carrying this T cell receptor beta chain showed up many times. Its antigen is not identified. Time point described: persistent/refractory GD, antithyroid drugs over 5 years with positive TRAb. PBMCs provided the RNA from which the TCR library was made. EDTA tubes held 8 to 10 milliliters of peripheral blood from each patient. The source of the sample is a study of regulatory T cells in long-lasting Graves disease. Broader study findings: Persistent patients shared more public clonotypes (over 2,500) than new patients (just under 1,000).

This CDR3 spans 14 amino acids. Germline values: CDR1 SQVTM, CDR2 ANQGSEA. The V gene end was trimmed by 4 bases and the J gene end by 2 bases; junction bases not matched to a gene: 7. Relying on iRepertoire HTBI primers and Arm-PCR of CDR3 regions, the team built TCR beta libraries. TCRdb analysed the multiplex PCR reads with MiXCR anew, one entry per CDR3 protein. The data hold 350,000 to 500,000 distinct CDR3 sequences, with around a fifth observed a single time. Here the sequenced sample was peripheral blood mononuclear cells (PBMCs), taken when the disease was refractory, from a patient treated with antithyroid drugs. This TCR derives from a female donor with Graves disease. This sequence joins TRBV29-1 and TRBJ2-7; 8 nucleotides line up with TRBD1. In DNA form, the CDR3 reads TGCAGCGTTGGGATCCGACAGGGGCCCTACGAGCAGTACTTC. Translating gives CSVGIRQGPYEQYF.